This T cell receptor (beta chain) was recorded in a study of cytomegalovirus exposure and HLA in healthy donors. Whole-study findings and limits: Approximately 18,000 TCR beta sequences were associated with HLA alleles at 0.05 false discovery rate in a later analysis. What a later analysis showed was that several of the most significant clusters appeared linked to common viral pathogens.

The CDR3 covers 15 residues. The junction had 8 bases not matched to a gene; V was cut back by 4 bases and J by 7 bases. CDR1 is SGHRS, CDR2 YFSETQ, per germline. On this clone: Its antigen is currently unknown.

The PCR contained 60 Vbeta and 13 Jbeta primers. In the study's own analysis: A later analysis tallied tens of millions of unique TCR beta chains, approximately 11 million of them shared. Assay: immunoSEQ multiplex PCR; the TCRdb copy retains only in-frame clones and omits some. The V and J calls and clone size come from that table; D and trimming were worked out from the DNA. The table lists about 220,000 clones, 82% of them singletons. The rearrangement links TRBV5-1 to TRBJ1-6, with 7 bases fitting TRBD1. The TCR originated in a middle-aged woman in good health and CMV-seropositive. The specimen sequenced was PBMCs. CDR3 bases: TGCGCCAGCAGCACGTCAGGACAGGAGAATTCACCCCTCCACTTT. Its protein product is CASSTSGQENSPLHF.